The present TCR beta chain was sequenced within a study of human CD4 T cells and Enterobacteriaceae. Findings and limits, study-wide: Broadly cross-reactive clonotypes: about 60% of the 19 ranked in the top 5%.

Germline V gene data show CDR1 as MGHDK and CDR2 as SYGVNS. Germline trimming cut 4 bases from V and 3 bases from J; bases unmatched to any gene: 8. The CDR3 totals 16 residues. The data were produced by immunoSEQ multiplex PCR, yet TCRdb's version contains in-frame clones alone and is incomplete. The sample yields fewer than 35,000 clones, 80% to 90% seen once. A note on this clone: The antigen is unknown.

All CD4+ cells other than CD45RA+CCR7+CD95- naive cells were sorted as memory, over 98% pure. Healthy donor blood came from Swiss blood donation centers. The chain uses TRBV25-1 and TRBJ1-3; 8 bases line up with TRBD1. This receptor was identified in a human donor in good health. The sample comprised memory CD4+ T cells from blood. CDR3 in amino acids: CASSGPARGLGNTIYF. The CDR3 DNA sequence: TGTGCCAGCAGTGGCCCCGCCAGGGGGCTTGGAAACACCATATATTTT.